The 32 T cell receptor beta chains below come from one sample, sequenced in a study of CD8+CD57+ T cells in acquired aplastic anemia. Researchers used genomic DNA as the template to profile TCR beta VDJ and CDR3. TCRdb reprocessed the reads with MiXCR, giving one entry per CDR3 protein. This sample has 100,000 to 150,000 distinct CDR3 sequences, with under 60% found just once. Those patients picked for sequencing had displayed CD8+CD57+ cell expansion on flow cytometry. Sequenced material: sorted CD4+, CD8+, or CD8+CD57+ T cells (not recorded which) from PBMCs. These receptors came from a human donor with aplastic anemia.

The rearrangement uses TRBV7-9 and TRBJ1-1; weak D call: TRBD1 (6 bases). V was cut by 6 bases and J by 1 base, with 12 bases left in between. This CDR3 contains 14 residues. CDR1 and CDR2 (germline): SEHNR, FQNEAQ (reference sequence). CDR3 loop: CASSPGVSNTEAFF. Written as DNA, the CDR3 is TGTGCCAGCAGTCCAGGGGTCTCGAACACTGAAGCTTTCTTT.

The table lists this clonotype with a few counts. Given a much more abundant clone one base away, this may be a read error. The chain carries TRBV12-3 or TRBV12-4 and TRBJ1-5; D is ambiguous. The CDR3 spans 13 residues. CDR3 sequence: CTSTQGGDQPQHF. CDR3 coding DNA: TGTACCAGCACCCAAGGAGGAGATCAGCCCCAGCATTTT.

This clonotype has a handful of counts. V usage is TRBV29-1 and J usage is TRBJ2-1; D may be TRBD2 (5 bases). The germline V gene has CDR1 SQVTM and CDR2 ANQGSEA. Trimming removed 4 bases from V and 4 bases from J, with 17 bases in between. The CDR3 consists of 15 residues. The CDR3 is CSVGVATQRYNEQFF. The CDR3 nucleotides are TGCAGCGTTGGGGTAGCGACCCAACGTTACAATGAGCAGTTCTTC.

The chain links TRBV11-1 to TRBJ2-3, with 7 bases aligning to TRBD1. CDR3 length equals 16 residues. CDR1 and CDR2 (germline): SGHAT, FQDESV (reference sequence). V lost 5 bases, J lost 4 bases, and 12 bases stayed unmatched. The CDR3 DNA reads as TGTGCCAGCAGCCCCCCCGGACAGGAAAACTCAGATACGCAGTATTTT. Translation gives CASSPPGQENSDTQYF.

For the CDR3, the DNA is TGTGCCACCAGTGATTTGGGGGACAAAGGTGAGCAGTTCTTC. Translating gives CATSDLGDKGEQFF. The V gene is TRBV24-1, the J gene TRBJ2-1; perhaps TRBD1 as D (6 bases). The CDR3 covers 14 residues. The germline V gene encodes CDR1 KGHDR and CDR2 SFDVKD. Trimming stripped 0 bases from V and 9 bases from J, with 11 bases between.

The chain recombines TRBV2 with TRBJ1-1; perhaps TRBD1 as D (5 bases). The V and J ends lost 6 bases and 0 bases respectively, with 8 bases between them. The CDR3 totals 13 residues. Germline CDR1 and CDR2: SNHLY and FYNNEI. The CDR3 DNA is TGTGCCAGCAGGACAGTTATGAACACTGAAGCTTTCTTT. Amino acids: CASRTVMNTEAFF.

CDR3 nucleotides: TGTGCCAGCAGCGTAGAGGCTAGCGGGGACTACGAAGCTTTCTTT. This gives the protein CASSVEASGDYEAFF. The chain uses TRBV9 and TRBJ1-1, with D possibly TRBD1 on 5 matching bases. V lost 0 bases to trimming and J lost 8 bases, with 17 bases between them. Germline loops: CDR1 SGDLS, CDR2 YYNGEE. This CDR3 region has 15 residues.

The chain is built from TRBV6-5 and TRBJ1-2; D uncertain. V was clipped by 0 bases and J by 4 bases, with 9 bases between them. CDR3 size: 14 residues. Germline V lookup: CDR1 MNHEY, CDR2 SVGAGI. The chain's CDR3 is CASSYSWATYGYTF. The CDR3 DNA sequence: TGTGCCAGCAGTTACTCCTGGGCTACCTATGGCTACACCTTC.

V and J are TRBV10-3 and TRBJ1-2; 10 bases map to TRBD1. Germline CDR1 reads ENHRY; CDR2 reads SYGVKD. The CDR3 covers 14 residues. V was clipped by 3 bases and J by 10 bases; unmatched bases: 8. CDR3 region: CAISESDRGLFYTF. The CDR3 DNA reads TGTGCCATCAGTGAATCTGACAGGGGGCTATTCTACACCTTC.

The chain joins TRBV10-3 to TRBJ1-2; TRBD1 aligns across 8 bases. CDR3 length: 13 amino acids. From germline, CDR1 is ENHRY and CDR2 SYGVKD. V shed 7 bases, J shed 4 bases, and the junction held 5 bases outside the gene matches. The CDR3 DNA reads TGTGCCATCATCAAACAGGGGGGCTATGGCTACACCTTC. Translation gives CAIIKQGGYGYTF.

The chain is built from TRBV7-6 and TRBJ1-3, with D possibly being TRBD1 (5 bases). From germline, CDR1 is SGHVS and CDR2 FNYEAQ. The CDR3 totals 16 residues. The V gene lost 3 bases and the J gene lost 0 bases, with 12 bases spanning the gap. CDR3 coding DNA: TGTGCCAGCAGCTTTGGGACCCTGAGCTCTGGAAACACCATATATTTT. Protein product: CASSFGTLSSGNTIYF.

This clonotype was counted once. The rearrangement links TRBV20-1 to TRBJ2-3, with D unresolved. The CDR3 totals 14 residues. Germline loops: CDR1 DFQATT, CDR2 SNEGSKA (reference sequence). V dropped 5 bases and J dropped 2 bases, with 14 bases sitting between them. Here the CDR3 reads CSAQGLPLTDTQYF. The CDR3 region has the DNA TGCAGTGCTCAAGGTCTCCCCCTCACAGATACGCAGTATTTT.

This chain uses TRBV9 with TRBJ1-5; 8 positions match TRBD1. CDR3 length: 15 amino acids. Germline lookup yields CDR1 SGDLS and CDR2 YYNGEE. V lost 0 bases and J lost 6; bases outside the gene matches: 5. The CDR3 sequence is CASSVDQGASQPQHF. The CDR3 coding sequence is TGTGCCAGCAGCGTAGATCAGGGGGCTAGTCAGCCCCAGCATTTT.

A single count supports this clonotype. The CDR3 spells CASSLWYEQYF. The DNA for the CDR3 is TGTGCCAGCAGCTTGTGGTACGAGCAGTACTTC. This chain uses TRBV5-8 with TRBJ2-7; the D is unclear. Trimming pared 1 base from V and 4 bases from J, leaving 3 bases between. Germline V gene lookup returns CDR1 SGHTS and CDR2 YDEGEE. The CDR3 spans 11 residues.

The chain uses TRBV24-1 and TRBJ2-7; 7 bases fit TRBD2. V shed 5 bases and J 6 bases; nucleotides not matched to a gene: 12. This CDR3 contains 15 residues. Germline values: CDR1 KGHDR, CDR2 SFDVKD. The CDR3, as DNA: TGTGCCACCAGTGTGGGGGGGGACGGCGGGAGCGAGCAGTACTTC. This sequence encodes CATSVGGDGGSEQYF.

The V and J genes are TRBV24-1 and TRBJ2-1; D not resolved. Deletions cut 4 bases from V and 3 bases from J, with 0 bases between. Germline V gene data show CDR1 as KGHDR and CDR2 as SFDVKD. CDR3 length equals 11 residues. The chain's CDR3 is CATSDYNEQFF. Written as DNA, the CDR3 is TGTGCCACCAGTGACTACAATGAGCAGTTCTTC.

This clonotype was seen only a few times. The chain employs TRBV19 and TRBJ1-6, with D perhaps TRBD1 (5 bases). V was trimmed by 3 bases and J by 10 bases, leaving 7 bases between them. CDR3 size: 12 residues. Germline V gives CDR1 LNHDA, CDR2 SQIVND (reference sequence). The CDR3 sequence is CASSIGASPLHF. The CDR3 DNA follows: TGTGCCAGTAGTATTGGGGCATCACCCCTCCACTTT.

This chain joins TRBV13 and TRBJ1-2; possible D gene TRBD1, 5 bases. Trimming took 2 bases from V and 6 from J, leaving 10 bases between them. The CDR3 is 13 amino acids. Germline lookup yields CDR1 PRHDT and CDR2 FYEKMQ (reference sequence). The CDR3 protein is CASSLSTVHGYTF. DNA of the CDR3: TGTGCCAGCAGCTTATCGACAGTACATGGCTACACCTTC.

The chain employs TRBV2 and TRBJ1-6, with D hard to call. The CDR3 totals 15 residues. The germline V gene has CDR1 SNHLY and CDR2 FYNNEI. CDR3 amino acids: CARDGLSSYNSPLHF. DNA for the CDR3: TGTGCTAGAGATGGGTTAAGCTCCTATAATTCACCCCTCCACTTT.

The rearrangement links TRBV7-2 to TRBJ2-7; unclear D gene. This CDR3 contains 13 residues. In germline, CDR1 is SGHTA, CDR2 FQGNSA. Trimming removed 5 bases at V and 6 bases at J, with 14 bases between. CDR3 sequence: CASSPIHGGEQYF. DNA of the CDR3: TGTGCCAGCAGCCCCATACACGGCGGCGAGCAGTACTTC.

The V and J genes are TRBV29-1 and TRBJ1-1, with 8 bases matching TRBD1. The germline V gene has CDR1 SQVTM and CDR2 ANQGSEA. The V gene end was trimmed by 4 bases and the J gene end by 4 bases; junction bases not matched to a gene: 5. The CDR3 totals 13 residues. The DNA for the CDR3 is TGCAGCGTTGGGGGACAGGTCGGCACTGAAGCTTTCTTT. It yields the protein CSVGGQVGTEAFF.

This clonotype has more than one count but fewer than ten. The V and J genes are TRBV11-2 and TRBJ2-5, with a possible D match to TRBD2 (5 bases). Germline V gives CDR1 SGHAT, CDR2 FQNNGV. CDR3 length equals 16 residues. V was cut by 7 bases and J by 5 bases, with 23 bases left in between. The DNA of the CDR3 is TGTGCCAGCACCTCTCTGGAGGCCTCTGGATTGGAGACCCAGTACTTC. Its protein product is CASTSLEASGLETQYF.

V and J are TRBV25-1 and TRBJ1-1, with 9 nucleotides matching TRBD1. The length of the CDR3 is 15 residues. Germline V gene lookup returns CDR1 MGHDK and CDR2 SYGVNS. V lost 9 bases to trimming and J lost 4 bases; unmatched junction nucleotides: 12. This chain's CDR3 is CASSDRGGGSTEAFF. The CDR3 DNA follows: TGTGCCAGTTCGGACAGGGGCGGGGGGAGCACTGAAGCTTTCTTT.

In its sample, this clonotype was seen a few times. The CDR3 DNA reads TGTGCCAGCAGTTTAGGACGGATTAATTCACCCCTCCACTTT. It specifies CASSLGRINSPLHF. V is TRBV27 and J is TRBJ1-6; D is unresolved. Trimming took 2 bases from V and 6 from J, leaving 8 bases between them. CDR1 is MNHEY, CDR2 SMNVEV, per germline (reference sequence). The CDR3 extends over 14 amino acids.

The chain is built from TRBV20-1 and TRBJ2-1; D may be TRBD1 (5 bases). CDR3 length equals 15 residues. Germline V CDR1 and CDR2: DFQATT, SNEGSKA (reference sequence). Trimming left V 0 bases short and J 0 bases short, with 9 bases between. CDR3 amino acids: CSARDGAGSYNEQFF. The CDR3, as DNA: TGCAGTGCTAGAGATGGGGCTGGCTCCTACAATGAGCAGTTCTTC.

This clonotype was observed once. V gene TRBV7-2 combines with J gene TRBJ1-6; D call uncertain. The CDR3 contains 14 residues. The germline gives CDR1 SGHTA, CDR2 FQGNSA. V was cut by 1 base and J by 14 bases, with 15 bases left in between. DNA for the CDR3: TGTGCCAGCAGCTTAGTGGCAGGTCCAGGTGCCCTCCACTTT. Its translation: CASSLVAGPGALHF.

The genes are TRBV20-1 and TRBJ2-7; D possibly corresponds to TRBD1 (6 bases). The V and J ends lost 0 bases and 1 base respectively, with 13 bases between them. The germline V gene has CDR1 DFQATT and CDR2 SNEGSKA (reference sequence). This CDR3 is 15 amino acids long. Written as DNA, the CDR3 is TGCAGTGCTAGAGATCCAAAAACAGGGTCCTACGAGCAGTACTTC. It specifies CSARDPKTGSYEQYF.

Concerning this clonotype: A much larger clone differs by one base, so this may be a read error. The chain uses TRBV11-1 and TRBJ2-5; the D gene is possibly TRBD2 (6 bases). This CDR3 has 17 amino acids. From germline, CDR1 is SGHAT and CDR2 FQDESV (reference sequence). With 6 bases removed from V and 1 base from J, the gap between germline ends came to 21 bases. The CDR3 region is CASRKGKLGGAQETQYF. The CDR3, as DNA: TGTGCCAGCAGAAAAGGGAAATTAGGCGGGGCCCAAGAGACCCAGTACTTC. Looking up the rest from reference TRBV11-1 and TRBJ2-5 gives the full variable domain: EAEVAQSPRYKITEKSQAVAFWCDPISGHATLYWYRQILGQGPELLVQFQDESVVDDSQLPKDRFSAERLKGVDSTLKIQPAELGDSAMYLCASRKGKLGGAQETQYFGPGTRLLVL.

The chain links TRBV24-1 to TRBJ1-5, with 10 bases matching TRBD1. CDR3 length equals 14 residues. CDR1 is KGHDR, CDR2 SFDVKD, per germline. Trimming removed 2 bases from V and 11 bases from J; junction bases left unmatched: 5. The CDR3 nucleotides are TGTGCCACCAGTGATTCCGGACAGGGGGAGACCCAGCATTTT. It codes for CATSDSGQGETQHF.

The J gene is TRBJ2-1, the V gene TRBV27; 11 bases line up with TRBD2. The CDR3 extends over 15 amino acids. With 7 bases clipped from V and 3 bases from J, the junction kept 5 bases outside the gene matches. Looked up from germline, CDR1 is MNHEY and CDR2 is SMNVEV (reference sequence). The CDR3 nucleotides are TGTGCCAGCATCCTAGGGACTAGCGGCTACAATGAGCAGTTCTTC. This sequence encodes CASILGTSGYNEQFF.

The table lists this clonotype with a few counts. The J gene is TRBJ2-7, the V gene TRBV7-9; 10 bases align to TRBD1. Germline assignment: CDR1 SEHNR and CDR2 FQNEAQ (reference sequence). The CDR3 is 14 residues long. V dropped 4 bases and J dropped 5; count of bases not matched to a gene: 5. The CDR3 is CASSSGQGFNEQYF. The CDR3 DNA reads TGTGCCAGCAGCTCGGGACAGGGGTTCAACGAGCAGTACTTC.

CDR3 coding DNA: TGCAGTGTTCCAGGACAGGGGGGTGCCTACGAGCAGTACTTC. Its translation is CSVPGQGGAYEQYF. The rearrangement joins TRBV20-1 to TRBJ2-7, with TRBD1 matching over 10 bases. Germline-derived CDR1 and CDR2 are DFQATT and SNEGSKA (reference sequence). The V and J ends lost 7 bases and 2 bases, in that order; junction bases with no gene match: 8. The CDR3 contains 14 residues.